The T cell receptor (beta chain) described here comes from a study of T cells in localized non-small cell lung cancer. Some clones are missing from TCRdb's copy, which holds only in-frame ones; the method was immunoSEQ multiplex PCR. Of 25,000 to 30,000 clones in the sample, roughly 90% were seen once. Trimming at V came to 0 bases and at J to 4 bases, leaving 5 bases not matched to a gene. The CDR3 spans 14 residues. Germline CDR1 reads GTSNPN; CDR2 reads SVGIG (reference sequence). Sequencing used peripheral blood mononuclear cells, obtained before any cancer treatment. The chain carries TRBV30 and TRBJ1-2; TRBD1 aligns across 7 bases. The sequence derives from a woman aged 40-70 years with stage III lung adenocarcinoma. The CDR3 region is CAWSVPRQGYGYTF. In DNA form, the CDR3 reads TGTGCCTGGAGTGTACCTAGACAGGGCTATGGCTACACCTTC.